The 3 T cell receptor beta chains in this list originate from one sample, sequenced in a study of blood T cell repertoires in COVID-19. Produced via immunoSEQ multiplex PCR; TCRdb's table is partial and in-frame only. The sample yields 200,000 or so clones, 85% to 90% seen once. Sequenced input: peripheral blood. These receptors all stem from a man aged 50-60 years with acute or convalescent COVID-19.

The CDR3 here is CASSVGGTVIGETQYF. The CDR3 DNA sequence: TGTGCCAGCAGCGTAGGGGGGACAGTGATTGGGGAGACCCAGTACTTC. The chain has TRBV9 and TRBJ2-5; 7 bases are shared with TRBD1. The V gene's germline CDR1 is SGDLS and CDR2 YYNGEE. There are 16 residues in the CDR3. Trimming removed 0 bases from V and 5 bases from J; junction bases left unmatched: 10.

V and J are TRBV12-3 or TRBV12-4 and TRBJ2-3; D is unresolved. The CDR3 spans 11 residues. The ends were cut back, 5 bases at V and 3 bases at J, with 3 bases in the middle. In DNA, the CDR3 is TGTGCCAGCAGTCAGACAGATACGCAGTATTTT. Amino acid sequence: CASSQTDTQYF.

This chain connects TRBV11-3 to TRBJ1-1; tentatively, D is TRBD1 (6 bases). The germline V gene encodes CDR1 SGHNT and CDR2 YENEEA. With 2 bases removed from V and 0 bases from J, the gap between germline ends came to 10 bases. The CDR3 has 15 residues. CDR3 amino acids: CASSLTGQMNTEAFF. The CDR3 DNA is TGTGCCAGCAGCTTAACGGGACAAATGAACACTGAAGCTTTCTTT.